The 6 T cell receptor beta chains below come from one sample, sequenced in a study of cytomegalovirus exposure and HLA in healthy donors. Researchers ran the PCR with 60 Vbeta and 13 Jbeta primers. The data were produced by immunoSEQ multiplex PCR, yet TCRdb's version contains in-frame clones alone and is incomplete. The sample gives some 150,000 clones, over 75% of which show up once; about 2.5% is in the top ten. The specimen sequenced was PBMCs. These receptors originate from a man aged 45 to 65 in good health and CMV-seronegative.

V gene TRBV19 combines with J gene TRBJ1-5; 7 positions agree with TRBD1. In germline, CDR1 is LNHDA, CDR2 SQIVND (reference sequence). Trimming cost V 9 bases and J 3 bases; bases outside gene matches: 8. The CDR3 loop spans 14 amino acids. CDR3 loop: CASVATGYNQPQHF. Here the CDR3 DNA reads TGTGCCAGCGTCGCGACAGGGTACAATCAGCCCCAGCATTTT. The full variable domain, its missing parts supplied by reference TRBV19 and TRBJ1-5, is DGGITQSPKYLFRKEGQNVTLSCEQNLNHDAMYWYRQDPGQGLRLIYYSQIVNDFQKGDIAEGYSVSREKKESFPLTVTSAQKNPTAFYLCASVATGYNQPQHFGDGTRLSIL.

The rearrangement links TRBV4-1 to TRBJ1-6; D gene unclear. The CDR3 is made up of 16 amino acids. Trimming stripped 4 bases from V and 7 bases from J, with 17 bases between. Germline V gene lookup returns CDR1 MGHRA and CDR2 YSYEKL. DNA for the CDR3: TGCGCCAGCAGCCGCTCACCGGCACAGCCGAATTCACCCCTCCACTTT. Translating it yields CASSRSPAQPNSPLHF.

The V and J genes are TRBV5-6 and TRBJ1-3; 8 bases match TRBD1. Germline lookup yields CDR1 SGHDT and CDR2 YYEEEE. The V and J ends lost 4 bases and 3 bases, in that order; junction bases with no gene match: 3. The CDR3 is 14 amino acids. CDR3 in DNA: TGTGCCAGCAGCCGGACAGGGTTTGGAAACACCATATATTTT. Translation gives CASSRTGFGNTIYF. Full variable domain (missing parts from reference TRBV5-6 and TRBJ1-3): DAGVTQSPTHLIKTRGQQVTLRCSPKSGHDTVSWYQQALGQGPQFIFQYYEEEERQRGNFPDRFSGHQFPNYSSELNVNALLLGDSALYLCASSRTGFGNTIYFGEGSWLTVV.

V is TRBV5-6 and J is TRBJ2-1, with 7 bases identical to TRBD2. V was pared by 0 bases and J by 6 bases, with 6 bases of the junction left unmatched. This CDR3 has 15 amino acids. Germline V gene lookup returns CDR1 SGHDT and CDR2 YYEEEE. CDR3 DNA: TGTGCCAGCAGCTTGGACCTAGCGGAGACCAATGAGCAGTTCTTC. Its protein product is CASSLDLAETNEQFF. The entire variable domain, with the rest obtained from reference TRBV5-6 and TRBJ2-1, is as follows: DAGVTQSPTHLIKTRGQQVTLRCSPKSGHDTVSWYQQALGQGPQFIFQYYEEEERQRGNFPDRFSGHQFPNYSSELNVNALLLGDSALYLCASSLDLAETNEQFFGPGTRLTVL.

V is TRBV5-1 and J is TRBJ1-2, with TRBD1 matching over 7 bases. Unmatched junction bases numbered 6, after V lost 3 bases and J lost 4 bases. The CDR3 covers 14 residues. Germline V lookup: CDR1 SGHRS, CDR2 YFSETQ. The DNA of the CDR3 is TGCGCCAGCAGCTCACTACAGGGGACCTATGGCTACACCTTC. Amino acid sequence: CASSSLQGTYGYTF.

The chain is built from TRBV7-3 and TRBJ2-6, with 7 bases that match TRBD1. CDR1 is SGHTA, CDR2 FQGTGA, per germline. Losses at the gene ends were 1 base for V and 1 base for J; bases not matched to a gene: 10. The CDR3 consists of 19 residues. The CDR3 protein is CASSLISTGRRSGANVLTF. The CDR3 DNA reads TGTGCCAGCAGCTTAATCTCGACAGGGAGACGATCTGGGGCCAACGTCCTGACTTTC.